The 12 T cell receptor beta chains presented below share a single source sample, sequenced in a study of response to subunit inactivated influenza vaccine. Each CDR3 protein gets one entry after TCRdb re-called the RT-PCR reads with MiXCR. The sample consists of about 830,000 distinct CDR3 sequences, less than 20% of them appearing once. The sample in question was PBMCs from blood, obtained more than 4 days after vaccination. These receptors were taken from a man aged 45-65 years who received an inactivated influenza vaccine.

This clonotype came up a few times. V gene TRBV12-3 or TRBV12-4 combines with J gene TRBJ1-4, with no clear D. This CDR3 has 15 amino acids. The V and J ends lost 3 bases and 5 bases respectively, with 13 bases between them. This chain's CDR3 is CASSFRALRNEKLFF. In DNA, the CDR3 is TGTGCCAGCAGTTTTCGGGCGCTGAGAAATGAAAAACTGTTTTTT.

The table lists this clonotype with a few counts. CDR3 protein: CSATGTANQPQHF. CDR3 sequence (DNA): TGCAGTGCCACAGGGACGGCCAATCAGCCCCAGCATTTT. The chain combines TRBV20-1 with TRBJ1-5; the D gene is possibly TRBD1 (6 bases). The CDR3 extends over 13 amino acids. Per the germline V gene, CDR1 is DFQATT and CDR2 is SNEGSKA (reference sequence). V lost 6 bases to trimming and J lost 3 bases, with 12 bases between them.

This clonotype was seen repeatedly, ten times or more. This chain uses TRBV4-3 with TRBJ2-7, with D maybe TRBD2 (6 bases). V lost 1 base and J 0 bases, leaving 7 bases between the germline ends. There are 14 residues in the CDR3. The germline CDR1 and CDR2 sequences are LGHNA and YSLEER. The CDR3 is CASSQAGVSYEQYF. In nucleotides, the CDR3 is TGCGCCAGCAGCCAAGCGGGAGTCTCCTACGAGCAGTACTTC.

This clonotype was picked up a small number of times. This chain connects TRBV7-3 to TRBJ2-1; the D gene is possibly TRBD1 (6 bases). V was pared by 0 bases and J by 2 bases, with 11 bases between. CDR3 length equals 16 residues. Germline CDR1 and CDR2: SGHTA and FQGTGA. The CDR3 nucleotides are TGTGCCAGCAGCTTAACAGGGGACACCACCTACAATGAGCAGTTCTTC. Amino acid sequence: CASSLTGDTTYNEQFF.

This clonotype turned up a few times. This sequence joins TRBV25-1 and TRBJ1-4; 10 nucleotides match TRBD1. The CDR3 extends over 15 amino acids. Germline CDR1 reads MGHDK; CDR2 reads SYGVNS. V shed 3 bases, J shed 7 bases, and the junction held 5 bases outside the gene matches. The CDR3 DNA sequence: TGTGCCAGCAGTGATCTCCGGGACAGGGGTGAAAAACTGTTTTTT. Its protein is CASSDLRDRGEKLFF.

The gene calls are TRBV5-1 and TRBJ2-4; maybe TRBD1 (5 bases). Trimming removed 0 bases from V and 1 base from J, with 11 bases in between. The length of the CDR3 is 16 residues. CDR1 and CDR2 (germline): SGHRS, YFSETQ. The CDR3 loop is CASSLAQGWAKNIQYF. CDR3 sequence (DNA): TGCGCCAGCAGCTTGGCCCAGGGTTGGGCCAAAAACATTCAGTACTTC.

The V call is TRBV4-1, the J call TRBJ2-7; tentative D call: TRBD1 (5 bases). This CDR3 comprises 16 residues. CDR1 and CDR2 from the germline V gene are MGHRA and YSYEKL. Trimming left V 1 base short and J 3 bases short, with 16 bases between. CDR3 coding DNA: TGCGCCAGCAGCCAAGTTTACAGGCGTAGGGACTACGAGCAGTACTTC. Its translation is CASSQVYRRRDYEQYF.

This clonotype was detected many times. The chain employs TRBV7-8 and TRBJ2-2; 7 nucleotides line up with TRBD2. CDR3 length equals 15 residues. Trimming removed 2 bases from V and 5 bases from J; junction bases left unmatched: 5. Looked up from germline, CDR1 is SGHVS and CDR2 is FQNEAQ. CDR3 region: CASSLRREWTGELFF. The CDR3 DNA reads as TGTGCCAGCAGCTTACGGCGGGAGTGGACCGGGGAGCTGTTTTTT. The full variable domain, its missing parts supplied by reference TRBV7-8 and TRBJ2-2, is GAGVSQSPRYKVAKRGQDVALRCDPISGHVSLFWYQQALGQGPEFLTYFQNEAQLDKSGLPSDRFFAERPEGSVSTLKIQRTQQEDSAVYLCASSLRREWTGELFFGEGSRLTVL.

This clonotype occurred many times. The chain links TRBV20-1 to TRBJ2-1; TRBD2 matches at 9 bases. The CDR3 sequence is 16 residues long. In germline, CDR1 is DFQATT, CDR2 SNEGSKA (reference sequence). With 3 bases clipped from V and 0 bases from J, the junction kept 6 bases outside the gene matches. The CDR3 sequence: CSARVAGASSYNEQFF. Written as DNA, the CDR3 is TGCAGTGCTAGGGTAGCGGGGGCGAGCTCCTACAATGAGCAGTTCTTC.

In its sample, this clonotype was seen many times. The chain is built from TRBV7-9 and TRBJ1-1; unclear D gene. Trimming left V 3 bases short and J 3 bases short, with 11 bases between. Germline assignment: CDR1 SEHNR and CDR2 FQNEAQ (reference sequence). The CDR3 is made up of 14 amino acids. The CDR3 DNA reads TGTGCCAGCAGCTTGGAGGGCTGGTACACTGAAGCTTTCTTT. Translated, it gives CASSLEGWYTEAFF.

This clonotype was counted ten times or more. V gene TRBV7-2 combines with J gene TRBJ1-2, with 7 bases lining up with TRBD1. Germline-derived CDR1 and CDR2 are SGHTA and FQGNSA. Losses at the gene ends were 3 bases for V and 8 bases for J; bases not matched to a gene: 3. The CDR3 loop spans 12 amino acids. The CDR3 sequence is CASSLTGNGYTF. The CDR3 bases are TGTGCCAGCAGCTTGACAGGGAACGGCTACACCTTC.

This chain links TRBV6-1 with TRBJ2-1, with 13 bases identical to TRBD2. This CDR3 is 19 amino acids long. From germline, CDR1 is MNHNS and CDR2 SASEGT. V lost 6 bases and J lost 3; bases outside the gene matches: 14. CDR3 coding DNA: TGTGCCAGCAGCCGCGGGGGACTAGCGGGATTTTCAGGCTACAATGAGCAGTTCTTC. This gives the protein CASSRGGLAGFSGYNEQFF.